The clone carrying this T cell receptor (beta chain) was picked up many times. The data originate from a study of blood T cells in healthy people across ages. The CDR3 contains 13 residues. Trimming took 4 bases from V and 1 from J, leaving 7 bases between them. Germline V gives CDR1 ENHRY, CDR2 SYGVKD. A second PCR, run for about 6 to 12 cycles, used a sample-barcoded 5' primer plus a J-beta primer mix. TCRdb analysed the 5' RACE reads with MiXCR anew, one entry per CDR3 protein. This sample has about 560,000 distinct CDR3 sequences, with about 26% found just once. Separately, the same data were catalogued under a study of T cells of mothers and their children.

The sample consisted of blood. The sequence was obtained from a boy younger than 10 in good health. V gene TRBV10-3 combines with J gene TRBJ2-5; TRBD1 is a possible D gene (5 bases). CDR3 region: CAISVDSQETQYF. CDR3 in DNA: TGTGCCATCAGTGTCGACAGCCAAGAGACCCAGTACTTC.